This TCR beta chain was documented in a study of blood T cell repertoires in COVID-19 (dated by TCRdb to the early 2020s). Regarding the study in general: Samples covering the acute and convalescent phases of COVID-19 were provided by collaborators in the United States, Italy and Spain. The material from the prospective study consisted of cDNA or gDNA derived from T cells, B-cell-depleted T cells, or PBMCs. Subjects who had been exposed to COVID-19, were actively infected with it, or had recovered from it provided the deeply sampled blood TCRbeta repertoires that made up the dataset. The repertoires were released in a freely available public database meant as a resource for research on the immune response to SARS-CoV-2. Samples were obtained from the ongoing ImmuneRACE study (first 160 participants) and from approximately 1,200 subjects provided by 6 global collaborators. Nearly every sample came with metadata listing a de-identified subject ID, COVID-19 status, age in years and sex. Where available, HLA class I and class II types were taken from metadata supplied by the sample provider and were not determined by assay-based typing.

The collaborating institutions used their own protocols to collect whole blood in K2EDTA tubes. For TCRbeta analysis, collaborators shipped samples in one of three forms: frozen whole blood, isolated PBMCs, or DNA extracted from either of those sample types. TCRbeta CDR3 regions were amplified from genomic DNA by means of the immunoSEQ Assay, a bias-controlled multiplex PCR. As for the authors' bioinformatics: Nucleated cell counts per sample were estimated from amplification of reference gene primers within the assay. To quantify the absolute abundance of each unique TCRbeta CDR3 rearrangement, sequence reads were collapsed and filtered. Productive Simpson clonality was computed per sample as the square root of Simpson's diversity index over productive rearrangements. Imported from immuneACCESS, the table was reduced by TCRdb to in-frame sequences with V and J called. These copies leave out some clones; in studies compared against another copy, an unresolved V gene accounts for under half, and the cause of the remainder is not known. V, J and clone size were drawn from that table, and D and trimming were deduced from the DNA. The sample records 59,000 or so clones, 70% to 75% of which are singletons. Around 18% of the sample comes from the top ten.

Concerning this clone: Its binding antigen is unknown. No much larger clone is present one base from it, and per-base qualities are unavailable.

From the cysteine through the phenylalanine, the CDR3 covers 17 amino acids. Only the CDR3 DNA is retained, 51 bases long and in frame from the first base. V is cut back by 3 bases and J by 7 bases, with 6 bases in the junction unmatched. The germline V gene yields MGHRA for CDR1 and YSYEKL for CDR2. What the authors observed across the whole study: How much clinical and demographic metadata was included differed by source and by participant, and the metadata was provided uncurated.

The sequence joins TRBV4-1 to TRBJ2-1, and 16 bases in between align with TRBD2. Sequenced material: peripheral blood. This receptor was taken from a woman between 45 and 65 years old with active or convalescent COVID-19. The CDR3 here reads CASSQGLAGGPGNEQFF. The sequence in DNA is TGCGCCAGCAGCCAGGGACTAGCGGGAGGGCCGGGTAATGAGCAGTTCTTC.